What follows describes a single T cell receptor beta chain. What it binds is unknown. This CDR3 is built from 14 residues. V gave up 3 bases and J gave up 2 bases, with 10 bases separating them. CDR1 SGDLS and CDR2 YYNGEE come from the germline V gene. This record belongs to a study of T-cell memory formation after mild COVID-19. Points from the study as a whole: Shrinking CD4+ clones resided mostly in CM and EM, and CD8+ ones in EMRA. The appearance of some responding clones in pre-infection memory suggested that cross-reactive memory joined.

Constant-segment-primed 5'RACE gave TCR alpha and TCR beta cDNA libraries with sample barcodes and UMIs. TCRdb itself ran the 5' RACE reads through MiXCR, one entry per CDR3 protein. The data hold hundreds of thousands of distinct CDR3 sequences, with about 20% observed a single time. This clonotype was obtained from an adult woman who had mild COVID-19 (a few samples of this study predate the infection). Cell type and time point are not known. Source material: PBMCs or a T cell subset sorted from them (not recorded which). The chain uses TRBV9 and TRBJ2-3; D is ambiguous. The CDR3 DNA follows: TGTGCCAGCAGCGGGTCGGACCACACAGATACGCAGTATTTT. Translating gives CASSGSDHTDTQYF.